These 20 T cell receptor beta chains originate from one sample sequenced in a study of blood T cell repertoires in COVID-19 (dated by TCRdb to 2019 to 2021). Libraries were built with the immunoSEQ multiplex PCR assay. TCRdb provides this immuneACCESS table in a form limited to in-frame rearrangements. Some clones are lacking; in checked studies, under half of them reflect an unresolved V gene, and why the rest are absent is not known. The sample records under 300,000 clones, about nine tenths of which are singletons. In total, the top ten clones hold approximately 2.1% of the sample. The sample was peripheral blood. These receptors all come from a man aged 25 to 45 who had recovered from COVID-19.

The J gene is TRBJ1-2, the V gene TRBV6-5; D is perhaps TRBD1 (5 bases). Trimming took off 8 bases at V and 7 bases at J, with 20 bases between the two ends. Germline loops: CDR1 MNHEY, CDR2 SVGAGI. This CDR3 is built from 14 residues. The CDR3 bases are TGTGCCAGCGGATTGGACATTGGATCCTCTGGCTACACCTTC. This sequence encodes CASGLDIGSSGYTF.

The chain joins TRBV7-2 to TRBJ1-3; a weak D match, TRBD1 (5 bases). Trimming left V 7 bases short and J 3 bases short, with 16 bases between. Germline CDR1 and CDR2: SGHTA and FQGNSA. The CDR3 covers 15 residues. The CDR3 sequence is CASTDRRGFGNTIYF. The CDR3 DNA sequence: TGTGCCAGCACCGACCGGCGGGGGTTTGGAAACACCATATATTTT.

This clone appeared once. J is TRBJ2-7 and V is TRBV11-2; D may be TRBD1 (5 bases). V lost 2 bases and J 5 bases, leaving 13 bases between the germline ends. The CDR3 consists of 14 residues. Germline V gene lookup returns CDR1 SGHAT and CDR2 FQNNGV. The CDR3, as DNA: TGTGCCAGCAGCTTATTGGATCAGGGCCACGAGCAGTACTTC. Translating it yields CASSLLDQGHEQYF.

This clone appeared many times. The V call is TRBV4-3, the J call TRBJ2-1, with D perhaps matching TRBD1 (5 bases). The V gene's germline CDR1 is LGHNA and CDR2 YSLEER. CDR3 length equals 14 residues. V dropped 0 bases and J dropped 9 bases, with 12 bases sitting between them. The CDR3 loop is CASSQEGQFREQFF. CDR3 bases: TGCGCCAGCAGCCAAGAGGGGCAATTCCGTGAGCAGTTCTTC.

DNA for the CDR3: TGCGCCAGCAGCTTGGAATTGGCAGTTTCGAACACCGGGGAGCTGTTTTTT. Translation: CASSLELAVSNTGELFF. The chain carries TRBV5-1 and TRBJ2-2; D is uncertain. Germline lookup yields CDR1 SGHRS and CDR2 YFSETQ. The CDR3 has 17 amino acids. V was cut by 0 bases and J by 0 bases, with 12 bases left in between.

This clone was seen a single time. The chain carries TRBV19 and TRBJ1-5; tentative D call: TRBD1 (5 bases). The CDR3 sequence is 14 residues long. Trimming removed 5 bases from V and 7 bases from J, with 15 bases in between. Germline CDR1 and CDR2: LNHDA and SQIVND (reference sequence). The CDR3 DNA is TGTGCCAGTAGTGGCACCAGGGCCGGGCAGCCCCAGCATTTT. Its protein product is CASSGTRAGQPQHF. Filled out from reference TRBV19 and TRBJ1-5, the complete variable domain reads DGGITQSPKYLFRKEGQNVTLSCEQNLNHDAMYWYRQDPGQGLRLIYYSQIVNDFQKGDIAEGYSVSREKKESFPLTVTSAQKNPTAFYLCASSGTRAGQPQHFGDGTRLSIL.

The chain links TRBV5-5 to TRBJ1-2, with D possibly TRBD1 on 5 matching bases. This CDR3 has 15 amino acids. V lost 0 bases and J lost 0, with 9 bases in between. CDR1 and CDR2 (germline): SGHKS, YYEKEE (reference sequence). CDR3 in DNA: TGTGCCAGCAGCTTGGTGACAGCCGCTAACTATGGCTACACCTTC. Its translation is CASSLVTAANYGYTF.

The CDR3 loop reads CASSQPLGKPGSGNTIYF. The DNA for the CDR3 is TGTGCCAGCAGCCAACCTTTAGGAAAGCCAGGATCTGGAAACACCATATATTTT. The chain links TRBV3-1 (or the pseudogene TRBV3-2) to TRBJ1-3; D call uncertain. The V and J ends lost 2 bases and 1 base respectively, with 18 bases between them. Germline V gene data show CDR1 as LGHDT and CDR2 as YNNKEL (reference sequence). This CDR3 is 18 amino acids long.

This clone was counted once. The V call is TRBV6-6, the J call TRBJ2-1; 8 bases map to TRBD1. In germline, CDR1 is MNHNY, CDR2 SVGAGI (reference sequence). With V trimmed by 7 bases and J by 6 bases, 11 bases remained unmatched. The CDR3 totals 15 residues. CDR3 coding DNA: TGTGCCAGCAATCCTCATGTGGGGACAGGCAATGAGCAGTTCTTC. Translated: CASNPHVGTGNEQFF.

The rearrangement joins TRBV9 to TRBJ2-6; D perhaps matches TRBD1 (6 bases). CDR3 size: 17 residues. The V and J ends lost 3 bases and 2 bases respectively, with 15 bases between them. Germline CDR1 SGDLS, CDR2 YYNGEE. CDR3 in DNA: TGTGCCAGCAGCGCCAGATTTACAGGGACTGGGGCCAACGTCCTGACTTTC. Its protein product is CASSARFTGTGANVLTF.

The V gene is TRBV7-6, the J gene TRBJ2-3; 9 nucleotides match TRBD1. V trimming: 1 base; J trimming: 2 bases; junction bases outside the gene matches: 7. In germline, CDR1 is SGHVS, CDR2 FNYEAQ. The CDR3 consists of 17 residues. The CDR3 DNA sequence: TGTGCCAGCAGCTTAGGCGGGACAGGGCATCTCACAGATACGCAGTATTTT. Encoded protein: CASSLGGTGHLTDTQYF.

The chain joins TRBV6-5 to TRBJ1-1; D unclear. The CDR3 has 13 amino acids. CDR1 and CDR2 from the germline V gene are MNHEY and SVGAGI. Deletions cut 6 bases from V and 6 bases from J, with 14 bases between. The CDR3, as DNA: TGTGCCAGCAGGTGGACCTCTAGCCCTGAAGCTTTCTTT. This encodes CASRWTSSPEAFF.

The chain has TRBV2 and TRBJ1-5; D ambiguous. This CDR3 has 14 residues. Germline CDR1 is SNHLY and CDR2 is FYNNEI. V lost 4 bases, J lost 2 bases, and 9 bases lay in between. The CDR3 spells CASSGGRGNQPQHF. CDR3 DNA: TGTGCCAGCAGTGGAGGGCGAGGCAATCAGCCCCAGCATTTT. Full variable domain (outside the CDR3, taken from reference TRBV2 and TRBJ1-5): EPEVTQTPSHQVTQMGQEVILRCVPISNHLYFYWYRQILGQKVEFLVSFYNNEISEKSEIFDDQFSVERPDGSNFTLKIRSTKLEDSAMYFCASSGGRGNQPQHFGDGTRLSIL.

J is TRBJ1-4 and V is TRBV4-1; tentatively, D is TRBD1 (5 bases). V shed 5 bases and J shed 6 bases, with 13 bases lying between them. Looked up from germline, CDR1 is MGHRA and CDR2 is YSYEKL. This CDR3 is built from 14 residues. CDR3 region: CASSYRQSDEKLFF. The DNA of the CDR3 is TGCGCCAGCAGCTATAGACAGTCCGATGAAAAACTGTTTTTT.

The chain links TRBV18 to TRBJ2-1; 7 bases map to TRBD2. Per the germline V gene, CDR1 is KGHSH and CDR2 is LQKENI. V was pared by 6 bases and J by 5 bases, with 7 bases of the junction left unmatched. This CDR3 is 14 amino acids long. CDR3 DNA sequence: TGTGCCAGCTCGCCTCAGCTAGCGGACAATGAGCAGTTCTTC. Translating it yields CASSPQLADNEQFF.

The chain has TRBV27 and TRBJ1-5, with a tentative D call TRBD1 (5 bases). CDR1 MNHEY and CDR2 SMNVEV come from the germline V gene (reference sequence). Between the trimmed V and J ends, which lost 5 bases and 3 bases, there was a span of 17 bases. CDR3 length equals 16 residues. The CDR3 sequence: CASSHRPGQVNQPQHF. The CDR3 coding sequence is TGTGCCAGCAGTCACAGACCCGGACAAGTCAATCAGCCCCAGCATTTT.

CDR3 loop: CASSTGGLEAFF. CDR3 bases: TGTGCCAGTAGCACAGGGGGTCTTGAAGCTTTCTTT. This chain links TRBV19 with TRBJ1-1, with 8 bases matching TRBD1. The J segment lost 7 bases and the V segment lost 6 bases, leaving 4 bases of the junction unmatched. Germline V gene data show CDR1 as LNHDA and CDR2 as SQIVND (reference sequence). The CDR3 totals 12 residues.

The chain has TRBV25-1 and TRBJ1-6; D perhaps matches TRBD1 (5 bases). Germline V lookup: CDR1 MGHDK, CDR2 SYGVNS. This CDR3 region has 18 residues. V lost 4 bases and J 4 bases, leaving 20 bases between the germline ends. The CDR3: CASSVRGRGGGYNSPLHF. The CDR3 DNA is TGTGCCAGCAGTGTTCGAGGTAGGGGAGGAGGATATAATTCACCCCTCCACTTT.

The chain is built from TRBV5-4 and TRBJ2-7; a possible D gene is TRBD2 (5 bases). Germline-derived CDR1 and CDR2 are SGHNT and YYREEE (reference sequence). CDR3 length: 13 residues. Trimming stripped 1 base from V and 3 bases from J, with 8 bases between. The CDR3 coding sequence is TGTGCCAGCAGCTTGTCGGACTTCTACGAGCAGTACTTC. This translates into CASSLSDFYEQYF.

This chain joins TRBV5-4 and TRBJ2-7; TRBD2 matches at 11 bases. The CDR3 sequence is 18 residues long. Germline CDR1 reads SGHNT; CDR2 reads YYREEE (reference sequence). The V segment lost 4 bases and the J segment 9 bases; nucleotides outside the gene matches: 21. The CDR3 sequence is CASSPRLAGRTSPRGQYF. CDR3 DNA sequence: TGTGCCAGCAGCCCGAGACTAGCGGGGCGGACTTCGCCGAGAGGGCAGTACTTC. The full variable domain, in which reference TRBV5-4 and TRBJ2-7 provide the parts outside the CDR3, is ETGVTQSPTHLIKTRGQQVTLRCSSQSGHNTVSWYQQALGQGPQFIFQYYREEENGRGNFPPRFSGLQFPNYSSELNVNALELDDSALYLCASSPRLAGRTSPRGQYFGPGTRLTVT.